These 6 T cell receptor beta chains share one sample of origin, sequenced in a study of neurological immune-mediated disorders. Via MiXCR, TCRdb re-called the 5' RACE reads, giving one row per CDR3 protein. The sample contains more than 50,000 distinct CDR3 sequences, roughly 8.8% of which appear only once. Noted time point: longitudinal time-point 3. The sequenced sample was PBMCs. The receptor set was obtained from a woman aged 40 to 50 in good health.

This clonotype has a count of ten or more. This chain links TRBV6-5 with TRBJ2-3; TRBD2 matches 8 bases. Unmatched junction bases numbered 12, after V lost 0 bases and J lost 7 bases. Germline CDR1 and CDR2: MNHEY and SVGAGI. The CDR3 has 17 residues. CDR3 amino acids: CASSYSASGSSPYTQYF. In DNA, the CDR3 is TGTGCCAGCAGTTACTCGGCCAGCGGGAGTTCCCCTTATACGCAGTATTTT.

Many counts were recorded for this clonotype. The chain links TRBV29-1 to TRBJ1-1; D remains unclear. CDR1 SQVTM and CDR2 ANQGSEA come from the germline V gene. This CDR3 is built from 12 residues. V dropped 2 bases and J dropped 2 bases, with 6 bases sitting between them. The CDR3 is CSVEPQNTEAFF. CDR3 sequence (DNA): TGCAGCGTTGAACCTCAAAACACTGAAGCTTTCTTT.

At least ten counts were recorded for this clonotype. V usage is TRBV20-1 and J usage is TRBJ2-7; 8 nucleotides line up with TRBD2. The CDR3 is made up of 14 amino acids. The ends lost 3 bases at V and 5 bases at J; junction bases unmatched: 9. Germline CDR1 is DFQATT and CDR2 is SNEGSKA (reference sequence). Here the CDR3 reads CSASMGLVVDEQYF. CDR3 DNA: TGCAGTGCTAGTATGGGACTAGTGGTTGACGAGCAGTACTTC.

This clonotype showed up many times. V usage is TRBV6-5 and J usage is TRBJ2-1, with 13 bases matching TRBD2. J gave up 10 bases and V 0 bases, and 3 bases lay outside the gene matches. CDR1 MNHEY and CDR2 SVGAGI come from the germline V gene. The CDR3 length is 15 residues. This CDR3 is CASSYSGLAGAEQFF. The CDR3 region has the DNA TGTGCCAGCAGTTACTCAGGACTAGCGGGAGCCGAGCAGTTCTTC.

In the case of this clonotype: One junction end does not reproduce the germline sequence, and a read error may be involved. This chain uses TRBV2 with TRBJ2-7; maybe TRBD1 (6 bases). Germline values: CDR1 SNHLY, CDR2 FYNNEI. The CDR3 runs to 14 residues. For the CDR3, the DNA is TGTGCCAGCAACTGGGACAACCCGTCCTACGAGCATTACTTC. Amino acid sequence: CASNWDNPSYEHYF.

This clonotype was picked up many times. This rearrangement joins TRBV5-1 to TRBJ1-1; D remains unclear. Per germline, CDR1 SGHRS and CDR2 YFSETQ. The length of the CDR3 is 14 residues. Trimming removed 0 bases at V and 1 base at J, with 7 bases between. CDR3 bases: TGCGCCAGCAGCTTGGTACCCGGGAACACTGAAGCTTTCTTT. Amino acids: CASSLVPGNTEAFF.